The following is a TCR beta chain sequence with its context. Antigen specificity is unknown. The record originates from a study of T cells after yellow fever vaccination. Study-level results: Clonotypes found in both CD4 and CD8 compartments made up a small share.

Germline CDR1 is MGHDK and CDR2 is SYGVNS. The CDR3 covers 14 residues. Trimming cost V 2 bases and J 7 bases, with 12 bases left between them. TCRdb called the 5' RACE reads again in MiXCR, with one record for every CDR3 protein. Of about 550,000 distinct CDR3 sequences listed, under 25% were seen once; the top ten hold approximately 14%. This clonotype originated in a man aged 25 to 40 who received the YFV17D yellow fever vaccine. The sequenced sample was PBMCs, obtained 15 days after the yellow fever booster vaccination. This chain links TRBV25-1 with TRBJ1-3; D remains unclear. The CDR3 DNA reads as TGTGCCAGCAGTGAAGTTGGGAATGGGAACACCATATATTTT. It is translated as CASSEVGNGNTIYF.